These 7 T cell receptor beta chains were sequenced from one sample in a study of tissue T cells after allogeneic stem cell transplantation. Method: immunoSEQ multiplex PCR; TCRdb's copy keeps in-frame clones and lacks some. The data contain roughly 8,100 clones, more than 35% of them singletons. Time point: mouse harvest day 14 after allogeneic transplant. The graft held 10^6 splenic CD5+ T cells and 10^7 T-cell-depleted bone marrow cells. The sample consisted of skin. The source is a female BALB/c mouse given C57BL/6 T cells with graft-versus-host disease after an allogeneic hematopoietic cell transplant.

Regarding this clone: Genes and germline come from the mouse. The read halts 1 residue ahead of the CDR3 end, with the missing end drawn from the germline J gene. This sequence joins TRBV15 and TRBJ2-4; possible D gene TRBD1, 6 bases. Trimming shortened V by 6 bases and J by 1 base, and 8 bases separated the two germline ends. This CDR3 comprises 13 residues. Germline CDR1 and CDR2: SGHND and FRSKSL. The sequenced part of the CDR3 DNA is TGTGCCAGCAGAAGACAGGGTCAAAACACCTTGTAC. Protein product: CASRRQGQNTLY. The whole CDR3 region reads CASRRQGQNTLYF.

In this sample, this clone turned up a few times. Gene names denote mouse genes. The CDR3 is cut off 1 residue early in the read; its end comes from the germline J gene. The rearrangement joins TRBV13-1 to TRBJ1-5; D perhaps matches TRBD1 (5 bases). Trimming shortened V by 4 bases and J by 3 bases, and 11 bases separated the two germline ends. The CDR3 consists of 14 residues. Looked up from germline, CDR1 is NSHNY and CDR2 is SYGAGN. The covered CDR3 bases are TGTGCCAGCAGTCCAGGGATCCCCAACCAGGCTCCGCTT. Its protein product is CASSPGIPNQAPL. The CDR3 reads in full as CASSPGIPNQAPLF.

Remarks on this clone: The germline and genes are mouse ones. The sequenced fragment ends 1 residue before the CDR3 boundary, so the rest is inferred from the germline J gene. V usage is TRBV13-2 and J usage is TRBJ2-3; 8 nucleotides agree with TRBD2. The CDR3 has 16 residues. Looked up from germline, CDR1 is NNHNN and CDR2 is SYGAGS (reference sequence). V was clipped by 5 bases and J by 3 bases; unmatched bases: 11. The CDR3 bases that were read are TGTGCCAGCGGCAGTGGGGGGGGGCTGGGCGCAGAAACGCTGTAT. Its protein product is CASGSGGGLGAETLY. In full, the CDR3 reads CASGSGGGLGAETLYF.

Points on this clone: Gene names denote mouse genes. The chain's CDR3 is CASSLDINQDTQYF. The CDR3 DNA, read in part, is TGTGCCAGCAGTCTGGATATTAACCAAGACACCCAGTAC. J is TRBJ2-5 and V is TRBV26; D is undetermined. The sequenced fragment ends 1 residue before the CDR3 boundary, so the rest is inferred from the germline J gene. Germline V gene data show CDR1 as KGHPV and CDR2 as FQNQEV (reference sequence). The CDR3 totals 14 residues. The germline V and J ends were trimmed by 2 bases and 0 bases, with 6 bases remaining between them.

This clone was seen only a few times. Mouse names are used for the genes. The read falls 1 residue short of the CDR3 end, and the missing part is taken from the germline J gene. The chain combines TRBV26 with TRBJ1-1, with no clear D. V was pared by 7 bases and J by 1 base, with 7 bases between. The CDR3 covers 12 residues. CDR1 and CDR2 from the germline V gene are KGHPV and FQNQEV (reference sequence). The CDR3 here is CASMLGNTEVFF. CDR3 DNA (partial): TGTGCCAGCATGTTAGGGAACACAGAAGTCTTC.

With regard to this clone: Genes and germline are mouse. The read gets to within 1 residue of the CDR3 end, and the germline J gene fills in the rest. The gene calls are TRBV13-2 and TRBJ1-6; D is unresolved. TRBJ1-6 has ORF status, its function being uncertain. The germline V and J ends were trimmed by 0 bases and 7 bases, with 2 bases remaining between them. There are 12 residues in the CDR3. In germline, CDR1 is NNHNN, CDR2 SYGAGS (reference sequence). CDR3 bases read: TGTGCCAGCGGTGATGGGAATTCGCCCCTCTAC. Translation: CASGDGNSPLY. The full-length CDR3 reads as CASGDGNSPLYF.

This clone was seen a handful of times. The gene symbols are mouse symbols. Read data end 1 residue before the CDR3 end; the end is taken from the germline J gene. The V gene is TRBV26, the J gene TRBJ1-6, with D possibly TRBD1 on 6 matching bases. TRBJ1-6 is an ORF for which the function is uncertain. The germline V gene has CDR1 KGHPV and CDR2 FQNQEV (reference sequence). V gave up 0 bases and J gave up 5 bases, with 8 bases separating them. CDR3 size: 15 residues. The CDR3 is CASSLSGHNNSPLYF. The CDR3 DNA, read in part, is TGTGCCAGCAGTCTGTCGGGACATAATAATTCGCCCCTCTAC.